The subject of this entry is one TCR beta chain. Authors' processing steps: Reference gene primer amplification gave nucleated cell count estimates. Here immunoSEQ multiplex PCR was the method, and the copy in TCRdb shows in-frame clones only, minus some. From that table come the V and J calls and clone size; the DNA was used to work out D and trimming. The sample shows some 100,000 clones, more than 65% of them seen only once. The data originate from a study of blood T cell repertoires in COVID-19. Study-level background: The United States, Italy and Spain were the sources of the acute and convalescent COVID-19 samples. PBMCs, B-cell-depleted T cells, or T cells provided the cDNA or gDNA that made up the material.

V lost 4 bases to trimming and J lost 1 base, with 11 bases between them. The CDR3 length is 14 residues. Germline CDR1 SGHNT, CDR2 YYREEE (reference sequence). V gene TRBV5-4 combines with J gene TRBJ1-1; D gene ambiguous. The receptor was isolated from a man in his 60s with acute or convalescent COVID-19. The sample consisted of peripheral blood. This CDR3 reads CASSTRTANTEAFF. CDR3 coding DNA: TGTGCCAGCAGCACTAGGACTGCGAACACTGAAGCTTTCTTT.